The rows below give T cell receptor beta chains drawn from one sample of a study of cytomegalovirus exposure and HLA in healthy donors. The protocol was immunoSEQ multiplex PCR, while the TCRdb copy is restricted to in-frame clones and leaves out a portion. The sample contains about 210,000 clones, approximately 81% of which appear only once. The sequencing sample was made of PBMCs. The origin of the receptors is a girl aged 2 to 10 in good health and CMV-seronegative. Each CDR3 is given with its conserved first and last residue. Fields, in order: clone size, V gene, CDR3 protein. Size values are once, few and many counts, or a class for expanded clones, and some rows have none.

NA	TRBV9	CASSPRAGGPNTGELFF
NA	TRBV27	CASSAWEGETQYF
NA	TRBV11-3	CASSLTSTGTGELFF
NA	TRBV7-9	CASTGQAYGYTF
NA	TRBV4-1	CASSQPGGHQPQHF
NA	TRBV7-2	CASSHTVGTQYF
NA	TRBV5-1	CASSPLTGGSSPLHF
NA	TRBV5-6	CASSPGIGELFF
NA	TRBV7-7	CASSRYVTGTGRVNTEAFF
NA	TRBV4-1	CASSQDRLPRNEQFF
NA	TRBV29-1	CSVTTTGAYGYTF
NA	TRBV11-2	CASSLKAGYDRDYGYTF
NA	TRBV29-1	CSVELSRHRGLQGEQYF
NA	TRBV30	CAERTGAYNEQFF
NA	TRBV6-5	CASSYGGGGNTIYF
few	TRBV6-5	CASSYVRGNTGELFF
few	TRBV6-4	CASSDGTSGGADTQYF
few	TRBV7-9	CASSQGAANQPQHF
NA	TRBV27	CASSPFGEKLFF
NA	TRBV29-1	CSDRDLLFYGYTF
NA	TRBV29-1	CSVLGGTEAFF
few	TRBV2	CASGEALSYNEQFF
NA	TRBV6-5	CASSQGGKLYNEQFF
NA	TRBV2	CASSGQGPSSYGYTF
NA	TRBV6-6	CASRGTTVYGYTF
NA	TRBV7-6	CASSMLGYQETQYF
NA	TRBV2	CASSDSVRGETQYF
NA	TRBV5-1	CASSLVSGEDQPQHF
once	TRBV5-4	CASRHPQGSHEQYF
NA	TRBV9	CASQTIVGSDTQYF
NA	TRBV11-2	CASSTALQGESTEAFF
few	TRBV10-3	CAISPTSTDTQYF
NA	TRBV7-8	CASSLVVEDRVNYGYTF
NA	TRBV7-3	CASSLRQGDTGELFF
few	TRBV6-1	CASSELRGTQKLFF
NA	TRBV14	CASSQVGALAGADTQYF
NA	TRBV19	CASSRDFLTGELFF
NA	TRBV7-7	CASSLEGGRFNQPQHF
NA	TRBV6-6	CASSYSRDRNYGYTF
NA	TRBV19	CASSAMFGDRGFEQYF
NA	TRBV6-4	CASSKTGVAGANVLTF
NA	TRBV6-5	CATTSGRANVEQYF
NA	TRBV4-2	CASSQGTSGLHNEQFF
NA	TRBV27	CASSTPTGLAGLISYNEQFF
NA	TRBV10-1	CASSGLAGATLNTGELFF
NA	TRBV4-1	CASSQVDRNTEAFF
NA	TRBV5-1	CASSYNGLMNTEAFF
NA	TRBV9	CASSPQSGTNEKLFF
NA	TRBV29-1	CSVTQNGLAGGPDTQYF
NA	TRBV7-9	CASSLGLAETQYF
few	TRBV13	CASSRGSYNEQFF
NA	TRBV19	CASSTRGQGNTEAFF